A single T cell receptor (beta chain) is shown here with its context. This clonotype occurred many times. Its recognized antigen is unknown. Base qualities are not provided; no much larger clone lies one nucleotide away. Explained via the paper, the treatment or condition label denotes: live attenuated yellow fever vaccine strain. PBMCs were isolated from peripheral blood using a standard Ficoll-Paque protocol. Dynabeads CD4 and CD8 positive selection kits were used to isolate CD4 and CD8 T-cell fractions. TriZol was used to extract RNA from bulk PBMCs, from CD4 and CD8 fractions, and from dextramer-positive and dextramer-negative fractions. Measured from the cysteine to the phenylalanine, the CDR3 is 14 residues long. The sequence is cut down to CDR3 DNA, 42 bases in frame from base 1. The V end loses 5 bases and the J end loses 2 bases, and a stretch of 11 bases separates them. CDR1 and CDR2 (SEHNR, FQNEAQ) derive from the germline V gene (reference sequence).

These data are taken from a study of T cells after yellow fever vaccination (dated by TCRdb to the late 2010s). About the full investigation: The SMART-Seq v4 Ultra Low Input RNA kit was used to prepare libraries from fractions with low cell numbers. Bulk TCR alpha and beta repertoires were sequenced longitudinally to track T-cell clones before and after primary and booster YFV17D yellow fever vaccination. Two healthy male donors made up the cohort, one aged 18 to 30 years and the other aged 30 to 40 years. Blood was collected at multiple timepoints before and after primary and secondary immunization, and bulk PBMC replicates and cell subsets were isolated.

Study-level results and caveats: The secondary T-cell response was found to be weaker but faster than the primary response, with a peak reached on day 5 rather than on day 15. After the booster, most clones that had expanded after primary vaccination were detected again (nearly 97% of CD4 and about 88% of CD8), suggesting broad maintenance of memory. A small fraction of clonotypes appeared in both the CD4 and CD8 compartments, likely as a result of convergent recombination. Only a couple of donors were included in the study, so the extent to which the findings can be generalized is limited. Computational filtering was needed because FACS-sorted repertoires could contain abundant contaminating clonotypes from the bulk population.

Synthesis of TCR cDNA relied on 5'RACE template switching, a step that introduced a universal primer site along with unique molecular identifiers. Priming for cDNA synthesis came from both the TCR alpha and TCR beta constant segments. Library amplification used two PCR steps, and the second PCR step added sample barcodes and sequencing adapters. Sequencing of libraries was done on Illumina HiSeq 2500 (2x100 bp) or NovaSeq (2x150 bp). The study's processing was this. MIGEC was used to demultiplex reads and collapse the reads into UMI consensus sequences, and MiXCR was used for V(D)J alignment. Vaccine-responding clonotypes were identified with edgeR using replicate PBMC samples, with FDR below 0.01 and a log2 fold change above 5 up to day 15 being required. Bulk clonotypes were assigned CD4 or CD8 identity according to which sequenced CD4 or CD8 repertoire held them at higher abundance. TCRdb cleaned the public reads at Q25 with fastp, built clones with MiXCR and kept in-frame beta chains. Identical CDR3 proteins give one entry, which carries the most common genes and DNA. These V and J calls originate from TCRdb's pipeline instead of the authors' own analysis. This sample has about 140,000 distinct CDR3 sequences in its table, and 6.6% of those were observed once. Under 0.7% of the sample rests with the top ten.

The receptor was isolated from a man aged 25-45 years who received the YFV17D yellow fever vaccine. The rearranged chain carries TRBV7-9 and TRBJ2-3, with no D gene named confidently. The material sequenced was CD4+ T cells sorted from PBMCs, taken 10 days after the yellow fever booster vaccination. The CDR3 loop reads CASSLMADTDTQYF. DNA sequence: TGTGCCAGCAGCCTCATGGCGGACACAGATACGCAGTATTTT.